These 25 T cell receptor beta chains were all obtained from the same sample, sequenced in a study of CD8 T cells in ankylosing spondylitis. Each CDR3 protein is one row after TCRdb ran MiXCR on the 5' RACE reads. The top ten clones hold about 4% of a sample with about 39,000 distinct CDR3 sequences, 4% of them seen once. Sequencing input: blood, either unsorted or a sorted T cell fraction (not recorded which). The receptors stem from a female donor with ankylosing spondylitis or in good health (not recorded which).

This clonotype was recorded many times. The V call is TRBV9, the J call TRBJ2-5; 8 positions match TRBD1. The CDR3 length is 15 residues. Germline V CDR1 and CDR2: SGDLS, YYNGEE. The V and J ends lost 5 bases and 0 bases, in that order; junction bases with no gene match: 6. CDR3 DNA sequence: TGTGCCAGCAGTAGAGACAGGGGAAACCAAGAGACCCAGTACTTC. Residues: CASSRDRGNQETQYF. Full variable domain (remainder filled in from reference TRBV9 and TRBJ2-5): DSGVTQTPKHLITATGQRVTLRCSPRSGDLSVYWYQQSLDQGLQFLIQYYNGEERAKGNILERFSAQQFPDLHSELNLSSLELGDSALYFCASSRDRGNQETQYFGPGTRLLVL.

The sample holds many counts of this clonotype. One junction end disagrees with the germline gene, perhaps due to a read error. V usage is TRBV9 and J usage is TRBJ2-4; D unclear. This CDR3 region has 14 residues. From germline, CDR1 is SGDLS and CDR2 YYNGEE. The CDR3 is CASSVGVIGPIRSF. As DNA, the CDR3 is TGTGCCAGCAGCGTAGGGGTCATAGGCCCCATCCGTTCCTTC.

This clonotype was observed at least ten times. The chain employs TRBV9 and TRBJ2-7; 9 bases map to TRBD2. CDR1 is SGDLS and CDR2 is YYNGEE in the germline V gene. CDR3 length: 16 residues. The junction had 12 bases not matched to a gene; V was cut back by 2 bases and J by 6 bases. For the CDR3, the DNA is TGTGCCAGCAGCGTTTCCCCGGGACTAGCACCCCCCGAGCAGTACTTC. Translation: CASSVSPGLAPPEQYF.

This clonotype came up many times. The CDR3 coding sequence is TGTGCCAGCAGCAAAGGGGAACGAGGTGGCACCGGGGAGCTGTTTTTT. Translated: CASSKGERGGTGELFF. J is TRBJ2-2 and V is TRBV9, with D perhaps TRBD1 (5 bases). Germline CDR1 and CDR2: SGDLS and YYNGEE. The CDR3 totals 16 residues. V gave up 4 bases and J gave up 4 bases, with 17 bases separating them.

This clonotype occurred many times. This chain uses TRBV9 with TRBJ1-2; D is possibly TRBD1 (6 bases). From germline, CDR1 is SGDLS and CDR2 YYNGEE. The V end was cut by 0 bases, the J end by 4 bases, with 13 bases between. The CDR3 runs 15 residues. CDR3 bases: TGTGCCAGCAGCGTAGGCCCGGACAGCGGCTATGGCTACACCTTC. It yields the protein CASSVGPDSGYGYTF. Full variable domain (remainder filled in from reference TRBV9 and TRBJ1-2): DSGVTQTPKHLITATGQRVTLRCSPRSGDLSVYWYQQSLDQGLQFLIQYYNGEERAKGNILERFSAQQFPDLHSELNLSSLELGDSALYFCASSVGPDSGYGYTFGSGTRLTVV.

This clonotype was observed at least ten times. This chain connects TRBV9 to TRBJ2-5; 13 bases are a match to TRBD2. CDR1 is SGDLS and CDR2 is YYNGEE in the germline V gene. The CDR3 contains 18 residues. V was pared by 4 bases and J by 0 bases, with 9 bases of the junction left unmatched. In DNA form, the CDR3 reads TGTGCCAGCAGCCCGGAGGGACTAGCGGGGACGTACCAAGAGACCCAGTACTTC. Translating gives CASSPEGLAGTYQETQYF.

This clonotype was found many times. The chain employs TRBV9 and TRBJ2-3; D unresolved. Trimming took 0 bases from V and 5 from J, leaving 7 bases between them. This CDR3 spans 13 amino acids. Germline CDR1 is SGDLS and CDR2 is YYNGEE. CDR3 DNA sequence: TGTGCCAGCAGCGTAGATTACCGAGATACGCAGTATTTT. Amino acid sequence: CASSVDYRDTQYF.

By share of the sample, this clonotype is medium-sized. V and J are TRBV9 and TRBJ1-1, with a tentative D call TRBD1 (5 bases). The CDR3 covers 14 residues. Germline values: CDR1 SGDLS, CDR2 YYNGEE. V lost 4 bases, J lost 3 bases, and 13 bases lay in between. The CDR3 loop is CASSPGVGDTEAFF. Written as DNA, the CDR3 is TGTGCCAGCAGCCCAGGTGTAGGGGACACTGAAGCTTTCTTT. Complete variable domain (other parts from reference TRBV9 and TRBJ1-1): DSGVTQTPKHLITATGQRVTLRCSPRSGDLSVYWYQQSLDQGLQFLIQYYNGEERAKGNILERFSAQQFPDLHSELNLSSLELGDSALYFCASSPGVGDTEAFFGQGTRLTVV.

This clonotype was seen at least ten times. The chain carries TRBV9 and TRBJ2-3; TRBD1 matches at 8 bases. The CDR3 spans 16 residues. V was clipped by 1 base and J by 1 base; unmatched bases: 5. CDR1 and CDR2 from the germline V gene are SGDLS and YYNGEE. CDR3 nucleotides: TGTGCCAGCAGCGTAACGGTGGGACAGGGCACAGATACGCAGTATTTT. Translating it yields CASSVTVGQGTDTQYF.

There are many counts of this clonotype. V is TRBV9 and J is TRBJ2-2, with no clear D. This CDR3 region has 14 residues. V lost 3 bases and J lost 1, with 7 bases in between. Per germline, CDR1 SGDLS and CDR2 YYNGEE. This CDR3 reads CASSGHLNTGELFF. For the CDR3, the DNA is TGTGCCAGCAGCGGGCACTTGAACACCGGGGAGCTGTTTTTT. Combining the CDR3 with reference TRBV9 and TRBJ2-2 gives the whole variable domain DSGVTQTPKHLITATGQRVTLRCSPRSGDLSVYWYQQSLDQGLQFLIQYYNGEERAKGNILERFSAQQFPDLHSELNLSSLELGDSALYFCASSGHLNTGELFFGEGSRLTVL.

This clonotype was counted ten times or more. This chain joins TRBV9 and TRBJ2-3; maybe TRBD2 (5 bases). CDR3 length: 14 residues. Germline loops: CDR1 SGDLS, CDR2 YYNGEE. Trimming removed 2 bases at V and 5 bases at J, with 12 bases between. CDR3 in DNA: TGTGCCAGCAGCGTCCTGGGTCGGGGAGATACGCAGTATTTT. As protein: CASSVLGRGDTQYF. Full variable domain (remainder filled in from reference TRBV9 and TRBJ2-3): DSGVTQTPKHLITATGQRVTLRCSPRSGDLSVYWYQQSLDQGLQFLIQYYNGEERAKGNILERFSAQQFPDLHSELNLSSLELGDSALYFCASSVLGRGDTQYFGPGTRLTVL.

The table lists this clonotype with many counts. The chain combines TRBV21-1 with TRBJ2-7; TRBD1, the D gene given by the table, was not confirmed from the DNA. TRBV21-1 is marked as a pseudogene. The CDR3 extends over 18 amino acids. Here the CDR3 reads CASSKRRTGQGDSYEQYF. For the CDR3, the DNA is TGTGCCAGCAGCAAAAGGCGTACGGGACAGGGGGACTCCTACGAGCAGTACTTC.

This clonotype was seen repeatedly, ten times or more. The J gene is TRBJ2-5, the V gene TRBV9; D remains unclear. Per germline, CDR1 SGDLS and CDR2 YYNGEE. The V end was cut by 2 bases, the J end by 4 bases, with 15 bases between. The CDR3 totals 15 residues. This CDR3 reads CASSVQTLDGETQYF. The CDR3 DNA reads as TGTGCCAGCAGCGTCCAAACCCTCGACGGAGAGACCCAGTACTTC.

This clonotype was seen ten or more times. This chain joins TRBV9 and TRBJ2-3; 10 positions agree with TRBD2. The CDR3 is 20 residues long. Germline lookup yields CDR1 SGDLS and CDR2 YYNGEE. With 2 bases clipped from V and 3 bases from J, the junction kept 18 bases outside the gene matches. The CDR3 region has the DNA TGTGCCAGCAGCGTCGTAGGACTAGCGGAAAGCGGGGTCCTTACAGATACGCAGTATTTT. Translated, it gives CASSVVGLAESGVLTDTQYF.

This clonotype is medium-sized. The V call is TRBV9, the J call TRBJ1-4; maybe TRBD1 (5 bases). CDR3 length: 14 amino acids. From germline, CDR1 is SGDLS and CDR2 YYNGEE. V was shortened by 3 bases and J by 4 bases, with 10 bases between the two germline ends. The CDR3 reads CASSAGTDNEKLFF. DNA of the CDR3: TGTGCCAGCAGCGCCGGGACGGATAATGAAAAACTGTTTTTT.

This clonotype is labeled as medium-sized. This chain joins TRBV9 and TRBJ1-1; the match to TRBD1 covers 10 bases. Germline V gives CDR1 SGDLS, CDR2 YYNGEE. The CDR3 spans 15 residues. J gave up 5 bases and V 0 bases, and 4 bases lay outside the gene matches. The CDR3 protein is CASSVDGTGDTEAFF. As DNA, the CDR3 is TGTGCCAGCAGCGTAGACGGGACAGGGGATACTGAAGCTTTCTTT.

This clonotype occurred many times. The genes are TRBV9 and TRBJ2-1; 9 positions agree with TRBD1. CDR1 SGDLS and CDR2 YYNGEE come from the germline V gene. With 3 bases clipped from V and 5 bases from J, the junction kept 6 bases outside the gene matches. There are 15 residues in the CDR3. The chain's CDR3 is CASSGRDRVNNEQFF. In nucleotides, the CDR3 is TGTGCCAGCAGCGGGCGGGACAGGGTAAACAATGAGCAGTTCTTC.

Many counts were recorded for this clonotype. This chain joins TRBV9 and TRBJ1-6; 7 nucleotides line up with TRBD1. The CDR3 is made up of 15 amino acids. Per germline, CDR1 SGDLS and CDR2 YYNGEE. Germline trimming cut 3 bases from V and 6 bases from J; bases unmatched to any gene: 6. The CDR3 here is CASSATGTVNSPLHF. CDR3 coding DNA: TGTGCCAGCAGCGCAACCGGGACAGTTAATTCACCCCTCCACTTT. The variable domain in full, completed from reference TRBV9 and TRBJ1-6, reads DSGVTQTPKHLITATGQRVTLRCSPRSGDLSVYWYQQSLDQGLQFLIQYYNGEERAKGNILERFSAQQFPDLHSELNLSSLELGDSALYFCASSATGTVNSPLHFGNGTRLTVT.

This clonotype appeared many times. This chain uses TRBV9 with TRBJ1-3; D is perhaps TRBD1 (5 bases). The CDR3 has 15 residues. The ends were cut back, 3 bases at V and 1 base at J, with 11 bases in the middle. Germline V gives CDR1 SGDLS, CDR2 YYNGEE. Here the CDR3 DNA reads TGTGCCAGCAGCGCAGAGGGGCCGTCTGGAAACACCATATATTTT. Its protein is CASSAEGPSGNTIYF. Full variable domain (rest looked up from reference TRBV9 and TRBJ1-3): DSGVTQTPKHLITATGQRVTLRCSPRSGDLSVYWYQQSLDQGLQFLIQYYNGEERAKGNILERFSAQQFPDLHSELNLSSLELGDSALYFCASSAEGPSGNTIYFGEGSWLTVV.

The chain is built from TRBV9 and TRBJ2-5; D gene uncertain. The CDR3 is made up of 14 amino acids. V was trimmed by 4 bases and J by 5 bases, leaving 15 bases between them. CDR1 is SGDLS, CDR2 YYNGEE, per germline. CDR3 bases: TGTGCCAGCAGCACGAGGACCGCCGAGGAGACCCAGTACTTC. Protein product: CASSTRTAEETQYF.

In this sample, this clonotype is medium-sized. V gene TRBV9 combines with J gene TRBJ1-1; TRBD1 matches at 7 bases. Per the germline V gene, CDR1 is SGDLS and CDR2 is YYNGEE. The V gene end was trimmed by 3 bases and the J gene end by 1 base; junction bases not matched to a gene: 0. The CDR3 totals 13 residues. Here the CDR3 reads CASSGDRNTEAFF. The DNA for the CDR3 is TGTGCCAGCAGCGGGGACAGGAACACTGAAGCTTTCTTT.

This clonotype was recorded many times. V and J are TRBV9 and TRBJ2-1, with 10 bases that match TRBD2. CDR1 and CDR2 from the germline V gene are SGDLS and YYNGEE. The CDR3 sequence is 15 residues long. Unmatched junction bases numbered 7, after V lost 4 bases and J lost 6 bases. The CDR3 loop reads CASSRSGGGFNEQFF. The CDR3, as DNA: TGTGCCAGCAGCAGGAGCGGGGGGGGTTTCAATGAGCAGTTCTTC.

This clonotype was picked up many times. The rearrangement uses TRBV9 and TRBJ2-3, with D maybe TRBD2 (5 bases). Trimming shortened V by 3 bases and J by 0 bases, and 11 bases separated the two germline ends. Germline loops: CDR1 SGDLS, CDR2 YYNGEE. This CDR3 has 15 residues. The DNA for the CDR3 is TGTGCCAGCAGCGGCGGCGGGTCTAGCACAGATACGCAGTATTTT. It specifies CASSGGGSSTDTQYF.

This clonotype was found many times. The chain employs TRBV9 and TRBJ2-7; 12 nucleotides match TRBD2. The germline V gene has CDR1 SGDLS and CDR2 YYNGEE. The CDR3 runs 15 residues. V shed 3 bases and J 6 bases; nucleotides not matched to a gene: 7. CDR3 nucleotides: TGTGCCAGCAGCGCCCTAGCGGGGGGGATCCCCGAGCAGTACTTC. It is translated as CASSALAGGIPEQYF.

This clonotype has ten or more counts. The chain couples TRBV9 to TRBJ1-3; D remains ambiguous. This CDR3 contains 16 residues. The germline gives CDR1 SGDLS, CDR2 YYNGEE. The V end lost 0 bases, the J end lost 2 bases, and 12 bases lay between the germline ends. CDR3 loop: CASSVDVGRTGNTIYF. The CDR3, as DNA: TGTGCCAGCAGCGTAGATGTAGGGAGGACTGGAAACACCATATATTTT. The whole variable domain, filled in from reference TRBV9 and TRBJ1-3, reads DSGVTQTPKHLITATGQRVTLRCSPRSGDLSVYWYQQSLDQGLQFLIQYYNGEERAKGNILERFSAQQFPDLHSELNLSSLELGDSALYFCASSVDVGRTGNTIYFGEGSWLTVV.